This TCR beta chain comes out of a study of beta chain features in type 1 diabetes. About the research overall: There were approximately 110,000,000 sorted cells examined across all samples.

Sorting based on CD45RO/CCR7/CD25/CD127/CD95/CD27 separated CD4+ naive, central memory, regulatory and stem cell-like memory cells. TCRB transcripts that were expressed got sequenced, as all of the isolated RNA had been reverse transcribed. An average near 3.57 million reads came from naive, central memory and regulatory T cell samples. TCRdb's copy holds only in-frame clones and misses some; the assay was immunoSEQ multiplex PCR. The sample lists some 160,000 clones, roughly 8% occurring once. Study-wide results and caveats: Among patients with Type 1 diabetes, TCRB CDR3s were moderately but significantly shorter in every one of the four CD4+ subsets.

Germline V gives CDR1 SEHNR, CDR2 FQNEAQ (reference sequence). The CDR3 contains 18 residues. Trimming removed 5 bases from V and 7 bases from J; junction bases left unmatched: 20. A remark on this clone: Its specificity is not known.

The sequencing input was central memory CD4+ T cells from blood. The chain links TRBV7-9 to TRBJ2-7, with 10 bases lining up with TRBD2. The clonotype originates from a woman aged 18-29 years with type 1 diabetes. CDR3 sequence (DNA): TGTGCCAGCAGCCCGGAATGGGGGCTAGCGGGAGACCCGCTGGAGCAGTACTTC. It codes for CASSPEWGLAGDPLEQYF.